This T cell receptor beta chain was sequenced in a study of CD8 T cells in ankylosing spondylitis. Regarding the study as a whole: Significant enrichment of disease-linked clones was reported in matched ankylosing spondylitis synovial fluid. Past research had described some motif variants in reactive arthritis synovial fluid and blood. Disease-associated clonotypes exhibited CD8+ identity and were relatively infrequent in peripheral blood.

This clonotype came up many times. No antigen is known for it. TCRdb re-called the 5' RACE reads through MiXCR, storing one row per CDR3 protein. The data show about 130,000 distinct CDR3 sequences, with over 6% seen just once and 9.5% to 15% held by the top ten. The CDR3 length is 13 residues. Germline assignment: CDR1 LNHDA and CDR2 SQIVND (reference sequence). Trimming removed 7 bases at V and 3 bases at J, with 7 bases between. This clonotype originated in a male donor with ankylosing spondylitis or in good health (not recorded which). The sequencing input was blood, either unsorted or a sorted T cell fraction (not recorded which). The chain combines TRBV19 with TRBJ2-6, with D hard to call. CDR3 sequence reads: CASTPLGANVLTF. The CDR3 nucleotides are TGTGCCAGTACCCCTCTTGGGGCCAACGTCCTGACTTTC.